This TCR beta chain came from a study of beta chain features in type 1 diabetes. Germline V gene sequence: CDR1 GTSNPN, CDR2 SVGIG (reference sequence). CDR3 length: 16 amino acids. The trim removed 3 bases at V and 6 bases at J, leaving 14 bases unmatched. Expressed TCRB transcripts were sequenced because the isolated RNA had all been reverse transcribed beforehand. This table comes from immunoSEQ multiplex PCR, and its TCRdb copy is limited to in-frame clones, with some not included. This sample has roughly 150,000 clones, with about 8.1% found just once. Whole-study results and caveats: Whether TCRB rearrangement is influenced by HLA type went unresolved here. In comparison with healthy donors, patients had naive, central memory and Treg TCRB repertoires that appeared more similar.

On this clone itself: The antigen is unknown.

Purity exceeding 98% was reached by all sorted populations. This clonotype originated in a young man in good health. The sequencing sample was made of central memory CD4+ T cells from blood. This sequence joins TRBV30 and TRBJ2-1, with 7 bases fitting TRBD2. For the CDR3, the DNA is TGTGCCTGGAGAGACATCGGTGCGGGAGCAGGCAATGAGCAGTTCTTC. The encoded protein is CAWRDIGAGAGNEQFF.